The source of this TCR beta chain is a study of molecular identifiers for immune sequencing clone quantification. TCRdb called the PCR reads again in MiXCR, with one record for every CDR3 protein. The sample lists under 600,000 distinct CDR3 sequences, roughly 26% occurring once. The CDR3 length is 16 residues. Germline V gene lookup returns CDR1 SEHNR and CDR2 FQNEAQ (reference sequence). Trimming removed 4 bases at V and 0 bases at J, with 13 bases between. What was sequenced was naive CD8+ T cells from blood, with Jurkat cell RNA spiked in. Sample subset: FACS-sorted CD8+CD4-CCR7+CD45RA+ naive T cells. This chain links TRBV7-9 with TRBJ2-1; tentatively, D is TRBD1 (5 bases). The TCR originated in a human donor in good health. Some libraries in this study had Jurkat cell RNA spiked in. The CDR3 DNA reads TGTGCCAGCAGCTCCAACAGGAGAACCTCCTACAATGAGCAGTTCTTC. Translating it yields CASSSNRRTSYNEQFF.